Detailed here is one T cell receptor beta chain. No cognate antigen has been identified for it. No base qualities exist here, and no much larger clone lies one base off it. Libraries were made using the immunoSEQ multiplex PCR assay. For the multiplex PCR, a mixture combining 60 forward primers for TCR Vbeta segments and 13 reverse primers for TCR Jbeta segments was used. The CDR3 region of rearranged TCR beta genes was amplified from genomic DNA by a multiplex PCR assay. On the Illumina HiSeq System, the amplified TCR beta libraries were sequenced as 87-base-pair reads. The original methods were these. In a later analysis, tens of millions of unique TCR beta chains were counted across the approximately 670 repertoires, and roughly 11 million of these chains were shared by at least two donors. To remove PCR and sequencing errors, raw reads were error-corrected and collapsed into unique sequences using a nearest-neighbor algorithm that merged closely related sequences. V, D and J gene segments were assigned by aligning CDR3 sequences to IMGT reference sequences. For a sequence to be retained, a match of at least six nucleotides was required to both a V gene segment and a J gene segment. A rearrangement was called productive if the CDR3 had no stop codons and remained in frame with V and J, and every other rearrangement was called non-productive. Following IMGT convention, CDR3 was defined as the stretch from the second conserved V-encoded cysteine to the conserved J-encoded phenylalanine. In an earlier analysis of roughly 580 of the donors, sequences lacking an unambiguous match to a single V gene segment were excluded. In an earlier analysis of several hundred of the donors, V segments were called functional above 56.7% productive rearrangements and were called segregating when the between-donor standard deviation exceeded 5%. A statistical classification framework was built to diagnose cytomegalovirus status from the catalog of TCR beta chain sequences. In a later analysis, V and J genes were assigned by comparing TCR nucleotide sequences against IMGT/GENE-DB human TR gene sequences. Using the TCRdist pipeline, a later analysis assigned CDR3 sequences along with most-parsimonious VDJ recombination scenarios. In a later analysis, every TCR beta chain was defined by the combination of its CDR3 amino acid sequence and its V-gene family, and reads without a unique V-gene family were dropped. In a later analysis, 550 to 650 highly shared, low-generation-probability nucleotide sequences were removed to address suspected cross-contamination and a sequencing artifact. A later analysis calculated a clonal expansion index for each public chain from normalized within-repertoire ranks of inferred template counts. In a later analysis, generation probabilities were computed using a VDJ recombination model fitted to out-of-frame rearrangements, and the results were checked against IGoR. In a later analysis, hypergeometric tests were used to score TCR-TCR, TCR-HLA and TCR-CMV co-occurrence, with a repertoire-size bias correction applied to TCR pairs. To estimate false discovery rates, a later analysis permuted the HLA or CMV assignments 20 times. In a later analysis, co-occurring TCRs were grouped using DBSCAN, with TCRdist sequence similarity added in when clustering inside HLA-allele-positive subsets. Repertoires with fewer than 30,000 or more than 120,000 public chains, plus five repertoires with anomalous nucleotide sharing, were excluded from co-occurrence clustering. In TCRdb, the immuneACCESS table is reduced to in-frame sequences with V and J assigned. These tables do not hold every clone; where another copy was compared, an unresolved V gene accounts for under half, and the others remain unexplained. That table gives V, J and clone size, and the DNA gave D and trimming. Present in this sample are around 70,000 clones, 86% of which were seen just once. Of the sample, roughly 2% is held by the ten largest clones.

The cohort consisted of 650 to 850 healthy bone marrow donors. At the time of sampling, all cohort members were nominally healthy, though unrecorded immune exposures were likely present. The donor was CMV seronegative and was included in the group of approximately 350 seronegative cohort members. A peripheral blood sample was collected from each donor, and TCR beta sequencing was performed on peripheral blood mononuclear cells. Genomic DNA was extracted from the blood cell samples with the Qiagen DNeasy Blood Extraction Kit. The CDR3 contains 17 residues, cysteine and phenylalanine counted. The CDR3 DNA has 51 bases and is translated from base 1. A distance of 24 bases separates the germline ends of V and J, which lose 5 bases and 5 bases respectively. The CDR1 and CDR2 encoded by the germline V gene are SGHAT and FQNNGV. The data derive from a study of cytomegalovirus exposure and HLA in healthy donors (dated by TCRdb to the late 2010s). Regarding the complete study: An earlier analysis of roughly 500 of the donors reported roughly 300 Gb of sequence data and around 120 million unique TCR beta sequences from some 180 million T cells. Approximately 300 gigabases of sequencing data and around 80 million unique TCR sequences made up an early release that covered under 750 HLA-typed donors. Among the roughly 400 genotyped donors, around 79% belonged to the genetic ancestry cluster associated with self-reported Caucasian donors. The study was designed to test whether signatures of past pathogen exposure could be identified by cataloging public T cell receptors. The study profiled the T cell repertoires of 550 to 700 subjects by immunosequencing and related them to cytomegalovirus serostatus. Along with the roughly 710-subject first cohort, a separate validation cohort of 120 different subjects was used. To predict cytomegalovirus infection status, the study brought together high-throughput TCR immunosequencing, statistical association of individual TCRs with disease status, and machine learning. A later analysis re-analyzed previously published TCR beta repertoires from several hundred donors and added high-resolution HLA genotyping to study TCR occurrence patterns. Rather than drawing on any new phenotypic data, the later analysis identified candidate immune exposures from TCR beta sequences and the way those sequences occurred across donors. In an earlier analysis of 550 to 700 of the donors, high-throughput TCR beta sequencing was used to judge whether each TCR beta V gene segment behaved as functional or pseudogenic. Donor age, sex, ethnicity and CMV serostatus were compiled alongside the repertoire data. A later genetic analysis took genome-wide SNP genotypes for about 55% of the roughly 700 donors and used that subset as a discovery cohort. All discovery cohort repertoires had been generated using a single sequencing platform. HLA typing covered class I and class II loci at four-digit resolution. The number of typed donors differed by locus: 629-630 for A, B, C, DRB1 and DQB1; 500 to 550 for DQA1; approximately 600 for DPA1; and 400 to 480 for DPB1. Roughly five DR-DQ haplotypes were handled as single units for association and clustering, since linkage in the cohort was strong. Among almost 400 genotyped donors of the cohort, an average of around 240,000 unique TCR beta nucleotide sequences were sequenced per donor, roughly 20% of them non-productive. The study at large found these results: This cohort had only TCR beta chains sequenced, and the lack of alpha or paired-chain data limited which features could be detected. In a later analysis, HLA-associated TCR beta chains were found to be more clonally expanded and to have lower generation probabilities than equally common non-associated chains. According to a later analysis, TCR association rates differed among HLA loci, with DRB1 alleles showing the most associated TCRs and HLA-C alleles showing the fewest. In a later analysis, more than 15,000 TCR beta sequences were associated with specific HLA alleles at a false discovery rate of 0.05. Linkage disequilibrium might explain the correlated functional status among segregating V segments, but an unknown experimental factor could not be excluded. The sequencing pipeline was judged likely to have produced a cluster of highly shared sequence variants as a technical artifact. According to a later genetic analysis, donors in an Asian-associated ancestry cluster had fewer N-insertions in productive TCRs than the roughly 700-donor mean. It was suggested by the authors that the approach could potentially be generalized to other disease states and immunological phenotypes. While some public TCRs were present in many individuals, most TCR sequences turned up only very rarely across donors. Three of the identified cytomegalovirus-associated TCR beta chains were confirmed in vitro to be specific for cytomegalovirus antigens. Because some donors lacked HLA typing at each locus, the association tests relied only on the typed subset. Because counts were too low, some 16 rarely observed V segments, including chromosome 9 orphons, were excluded from the earlier analysis of around 590 of the donors. Most CMV-associated TCR beta chains appeared to be HLA-restricted in a later analysis, and the HLA associations seemed to be driven largely by CMV exposure. In an earlier analysis of about 540 of the donors, most TCR beta V segments were observed in productive rearrangements about 87% or about 30% of the time, broadly matching IMGT annotations. The study gave a list of around 170 TCR beta chains associated with cytomegalovirus. Some IMGT-functional V segments, including TRBV6-2 and TRBV6-3, could not be distinguished by the 87-base-pair reads and were therefore excluded. The only immune exposure information available for the cohort was CMV serostatus. Assigning TCR associations to individual alleles was difficult when HLA alleles, especially DR and DQ, strongly co-occurred. In a later analysis, several top co-occurrence clusters were reported to appear linked to parvovirus B19, influenza, CMV and Epstein-Barr virus. A further reported finding was that TCR beta sequences accurately predicted the HLA-A and HLA-B alleles for most subjects in the first cohort. An association between a missense DCLRE1C variant and V-gene and J-gene trimming of TCR beta chains was found in a later genetic analysis and replicated in an independent cohort. Presence/absence analyses assumed roughly uniform sequencing depth across donors, an assumption that may not hold. The classifier was reported to diagnose cytomegalovirus status with high specificity and sensitivity in both the original cohort and the validation cohort.

This receptor was obtained from a woman in her twenties or thirties in good health and CMV-seronegative. Input material: PBMCs. The chain employs TRBV11-2 and TRBJ2-5; perhaps TRBD1 is the D gene, with 5 bases matching. CDR3 loop: CASSHTESDGKGETQYF. The DNA sequence is given as TGTGCCAGCAGCCACACAGAATCCGACGGTAAGGGGGAGACCCAGTACTTC.